This record concerns one TCR beta chain sequence. What it binds is not known. The sample comes from a study of Ad26.COV2.S vaccination and SARS-CoV-2 variants. General observations from the study: In TCR breadth and depth analyses, total T cell responses may have been underestimated. Substantial breadth was reportedly displayed by spike-specific CD8+ and CD4+ T cell responses after vaccination.

Clones were read by immunoSEQ multiplex PCR, and TCRdb kept only the in-frame ones, dropping some. The sample contains 350,000 to 500,000 clones, 80% to 95% of which appear only once. This sample's treatment: over 15 received Ad26.COV2.S at low or high dose, single or two shots; 5 received placebo; per-sample allocation not given. Samples came from day 63 after the first vaccine or placebo injection. Recruitment in Boston yielded a donor of adult age, 18-55 years. The germline CDR1 and CDR2 sequences are KGHDR and SFDVKD. With V trimmed by 9 bases and J by 4 bases, 5 bases remained unmatched. The CDR3 totals 15 residues.

V usage is TRBV24-1 and J usage is TRBJ2-6; 10 nucleotides align to TRBD1. The receptor was derived from a person aged 18 to 65 who received the Ad26.COV2.S COVID-19 vaccine or a placebo. The sequencing used peripheral blood, collected in a trial of Ad26.COV2.S vaccine versus placebo. CDR3 DNA sequence: TGTGCCACCGCCGGGACAGGGGACGGGGCCAACGTCCTGACTTTC. Translating gives CATAGTGDGANVLTF.